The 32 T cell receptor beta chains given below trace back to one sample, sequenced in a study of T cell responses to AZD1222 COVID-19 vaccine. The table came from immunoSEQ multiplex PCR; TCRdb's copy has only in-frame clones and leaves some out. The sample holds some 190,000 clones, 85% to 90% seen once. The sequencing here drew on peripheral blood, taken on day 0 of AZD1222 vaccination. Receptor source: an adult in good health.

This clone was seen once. The CDR3 coding sequence is TGTGCCAGCAGCCCTTTCGAGGGATCGAATTCACCCCTCCACTTT. It codes for CASSPFEGSNSPLHF. V usage is TRBV9 and J usage is TRBJ1-6; D gene ambiguous. Per germline, CDR1 SGDLS and CDR2 YYNGEE. Trimming removed 4 bases from V and 7 bases from J, with 15 bases in between. The CDR3 totals 15 residues.

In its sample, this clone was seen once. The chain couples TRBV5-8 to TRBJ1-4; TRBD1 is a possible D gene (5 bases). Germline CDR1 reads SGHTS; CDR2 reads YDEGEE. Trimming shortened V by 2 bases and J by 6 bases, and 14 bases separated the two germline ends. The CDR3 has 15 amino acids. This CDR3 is CASSLPGLEDEKLFF. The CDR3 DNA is TGTGCCAGCAGCTTACCGGGACTAGAAGATGAAAAACTGTTTTTT.

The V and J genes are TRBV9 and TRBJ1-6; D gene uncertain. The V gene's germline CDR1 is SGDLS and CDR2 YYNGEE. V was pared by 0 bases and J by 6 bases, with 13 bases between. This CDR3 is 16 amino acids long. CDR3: CASSVDDLNFNSPLHF. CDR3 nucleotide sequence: TGTGCCAGCAGCGTAGATGACTTAAACTTTAATTCACCCCTCCACTTT.

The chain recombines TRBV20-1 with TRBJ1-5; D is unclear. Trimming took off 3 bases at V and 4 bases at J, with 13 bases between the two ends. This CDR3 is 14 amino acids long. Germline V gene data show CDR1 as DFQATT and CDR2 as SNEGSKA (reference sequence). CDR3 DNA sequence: TGCAGTGCTAGTTCCGGTGGTCGGAATCAGCCCCAGCATTTT. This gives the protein CSASSGGRNQPQHF.

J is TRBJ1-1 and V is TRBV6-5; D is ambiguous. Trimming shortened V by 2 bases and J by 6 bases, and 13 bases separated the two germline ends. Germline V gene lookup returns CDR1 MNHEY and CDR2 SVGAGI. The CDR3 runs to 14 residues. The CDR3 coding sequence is TGTGCCAGCAGTTACCCCGGGTCCCGGGCTGAAGCTTTCTTT. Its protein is CASSYPGSRAEAFF.

The CDR3 bases are TGTGCCAGCAGCGGGACAGGGCGAAACACCATATATTTT. This encodes CASSGTGRNTIYF. This chain uses TRBV11-1 with TRBJ1-3; TRBD1 agrees at 9 bases. V shed 5 bases and J 5 bases; nucleotides not matched to a gene: 1. The CDR3 contains 13 residues. Germline CDR1 SGHAT, CDR2 FQDESV (reference sequence). Using reference TRBV11-1 and TRBJ1-3 for the parts outside the CDR3, the full variable domain is EAEVAQSPRYKITEKSQAVAFWCDPISGHATLYWYRQILGQGPELLVQFQDESVVDDSQLPKDRFSAERLKGVDSTLKIQPAELGDSAMYLCASSGTGRNTIYFGEGSWLTVV.

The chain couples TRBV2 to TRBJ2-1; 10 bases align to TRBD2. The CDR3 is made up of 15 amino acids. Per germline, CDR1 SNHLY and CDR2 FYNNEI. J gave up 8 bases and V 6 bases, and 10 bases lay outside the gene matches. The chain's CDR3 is CASSGLAGVVYEQFF. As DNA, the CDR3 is TGTGCCAGCAGCGGCCTAGCGGGGGTTGTCTATGAGCAGTTCTTC.

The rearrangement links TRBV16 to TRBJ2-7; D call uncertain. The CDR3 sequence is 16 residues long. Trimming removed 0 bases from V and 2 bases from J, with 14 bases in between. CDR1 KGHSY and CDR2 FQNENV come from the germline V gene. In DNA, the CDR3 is TGTGCCAGCAGCCAATCAGTGTATCTAGGTCCCTACGAGCAGTACTTC. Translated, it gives CASSQSVYLGPYEQYF.

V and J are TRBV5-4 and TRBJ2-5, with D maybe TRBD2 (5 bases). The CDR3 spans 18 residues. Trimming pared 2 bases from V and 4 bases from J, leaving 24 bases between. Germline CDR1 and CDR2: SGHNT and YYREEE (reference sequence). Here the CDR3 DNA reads TGTGCCAGCAGCTTTTTACCTACACGGAGGTCAGGTCGAGAGACCCAGTACTTC. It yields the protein CASSFLPTRRSGRETQYF.

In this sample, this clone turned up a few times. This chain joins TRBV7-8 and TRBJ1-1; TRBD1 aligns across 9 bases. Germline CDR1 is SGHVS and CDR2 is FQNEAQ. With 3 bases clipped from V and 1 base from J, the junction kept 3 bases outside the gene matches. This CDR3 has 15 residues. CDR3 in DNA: TGTGCCAGCAGCTTCCCACAGGGGGCGAACACTGAAGCTTTCTTT. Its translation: CASSFPQGANTEAFF.

CDR3 loop: CASSSGEGEQFF. The CDR3, as DNA: TGCGCCAGCAGTTCGGGGGAGGGTGAGCAGTTCTTC. The V and J genes are TRBV10-1 and TRBJ2-1; 7 nucleotides match TRBD2. Per germline, CDR1 WNHNN and CDR2 SYGVQD (reference sequence). Germline trimming cut 5 bases from V and 9 bases from J; bases unmatched to any gene: 4. The CDR3 loop spans 12 amino acids.

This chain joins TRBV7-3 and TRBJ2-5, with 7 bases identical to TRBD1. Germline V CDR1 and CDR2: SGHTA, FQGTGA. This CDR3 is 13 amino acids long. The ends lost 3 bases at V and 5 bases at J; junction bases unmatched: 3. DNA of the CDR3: TGTGCCAGCAGCTTTAAGGGGGCGGAGACCCAGTACTTC. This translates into CASSFKGAETQYF.

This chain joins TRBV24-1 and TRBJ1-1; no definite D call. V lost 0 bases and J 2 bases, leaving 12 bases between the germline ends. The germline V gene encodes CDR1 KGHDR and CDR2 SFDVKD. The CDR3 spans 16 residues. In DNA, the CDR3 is TGTGCCACCAGTGATTTGTCGCGCAGAATAAACACTGAAGCTTTCTTT. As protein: CATSDLSRRINTEAFF.

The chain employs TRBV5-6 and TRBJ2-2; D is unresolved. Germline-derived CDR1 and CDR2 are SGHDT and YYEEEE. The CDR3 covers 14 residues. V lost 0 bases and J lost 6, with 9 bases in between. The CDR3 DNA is TGTGCCAGCAGCTTGGGAGCTTTCGCCGGGGAGCTGTTTTTT. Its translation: CASSLGAFAGELFF.

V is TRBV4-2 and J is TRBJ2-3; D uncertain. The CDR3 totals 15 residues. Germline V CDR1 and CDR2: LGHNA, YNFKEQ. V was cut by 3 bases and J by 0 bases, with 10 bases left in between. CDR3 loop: CASSQGRSSTDTQYF. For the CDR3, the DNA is TGTGCCAGCAGCCAGGGTCGGAGCAGCACAGATACGCAGTATTTT.

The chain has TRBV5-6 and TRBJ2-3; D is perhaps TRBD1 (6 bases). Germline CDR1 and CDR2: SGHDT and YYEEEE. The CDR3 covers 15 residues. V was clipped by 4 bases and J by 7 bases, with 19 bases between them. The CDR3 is CASSPGTFRPNTQYF. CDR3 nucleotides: TGTGCCAGCAGCCCGGGGACATTTCGGCCAAATACGCAGTATTTT.

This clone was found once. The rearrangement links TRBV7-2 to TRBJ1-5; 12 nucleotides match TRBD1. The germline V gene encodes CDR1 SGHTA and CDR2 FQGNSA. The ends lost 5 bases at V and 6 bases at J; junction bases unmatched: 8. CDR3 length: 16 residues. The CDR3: CASSPGGTGGRQPQHF. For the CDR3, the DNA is TGTGCCAGCAGCCCAGGCGGGACAGGGGGCCGTCAGCCCCAGCATTTT.

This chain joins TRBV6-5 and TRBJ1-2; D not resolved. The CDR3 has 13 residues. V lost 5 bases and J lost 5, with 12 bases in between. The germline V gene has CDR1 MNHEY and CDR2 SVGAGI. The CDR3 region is CASSRMEAYGYTF. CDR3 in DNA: TGTGCCAGCAGTAGGATGGAGGCATATGGCTACACCTTC.

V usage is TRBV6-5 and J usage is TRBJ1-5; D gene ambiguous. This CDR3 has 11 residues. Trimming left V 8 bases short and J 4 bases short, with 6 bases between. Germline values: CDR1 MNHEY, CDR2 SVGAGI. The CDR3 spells CASSSNQPQHF. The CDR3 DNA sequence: TGTGCCAGCTCATCTAATCAGCCCCAGCATTTT.

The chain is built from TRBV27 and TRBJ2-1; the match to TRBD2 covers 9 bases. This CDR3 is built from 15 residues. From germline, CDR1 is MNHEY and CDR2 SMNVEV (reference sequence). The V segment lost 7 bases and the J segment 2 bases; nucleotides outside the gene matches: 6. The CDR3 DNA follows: TGTGCCAGCAAATCAGCGGGGGGAACCTACAATGAGCAGTTCTTC. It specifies CASKSAGGTYNEQFF.

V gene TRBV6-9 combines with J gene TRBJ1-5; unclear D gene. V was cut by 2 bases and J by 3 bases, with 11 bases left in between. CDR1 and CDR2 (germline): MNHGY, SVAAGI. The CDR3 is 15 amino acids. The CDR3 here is CASSYVVGPNQPQHF. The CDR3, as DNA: TGTGCCAGCAGTTATGTGGTAGGACCCAATCAGCCCCAGCATTTT.

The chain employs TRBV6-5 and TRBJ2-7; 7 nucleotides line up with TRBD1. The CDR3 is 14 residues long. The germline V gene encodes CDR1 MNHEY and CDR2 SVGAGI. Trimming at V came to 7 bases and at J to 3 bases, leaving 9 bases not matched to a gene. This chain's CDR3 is CASNRGQAFYEQYF. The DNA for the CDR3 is TGTGCCAGCAACCGAGGACAGGCTTTCTACGAGCAGTACTTC.

The CDR3 region is CASSPQPLALATGETQYF. The CDR3 DNA reads as TGTGCCAGCTCACCGCAACCTCTTGCACTAGCAACGGGGGAGACCCAGTACTTC. This chain joins TRBV18 and TRBJ2-5, with a possible D match to TRBD2 (6 bases). The CDR3 consists of 18 residues. The germline gives CDR1 KGHSH, CDR2 LQKENI. V lost 3 bases and J lost 5, with 25 bases in between.

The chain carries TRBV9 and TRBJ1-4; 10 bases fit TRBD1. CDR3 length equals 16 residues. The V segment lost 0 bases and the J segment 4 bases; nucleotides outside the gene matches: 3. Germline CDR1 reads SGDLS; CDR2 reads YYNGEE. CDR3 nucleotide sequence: TGTGCCAGCAGCGTAGCTGGGACAGGGGTTAATGAAAAACTGTTTTTT. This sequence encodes CASSVAGTGVNEKLFF.

CDR3 nucleotides: TGTGCCAGCAGTTTTACAATCACTGAAGCTTTCTTT. The encoded protein is CASSFTITEAFF. This chain uses TRBV12-3 or TRBV12-4 with TRBJ1-1; no clear D gene. V lost 3 bases, J lost 4 bases, and 6 bases lay in between. The CDR3 is made up of 12 amino acids.

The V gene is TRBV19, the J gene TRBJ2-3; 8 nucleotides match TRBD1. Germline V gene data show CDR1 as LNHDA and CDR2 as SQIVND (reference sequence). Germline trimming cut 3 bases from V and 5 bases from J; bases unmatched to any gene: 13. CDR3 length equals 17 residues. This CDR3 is CASSILGRGPLGDTQYF. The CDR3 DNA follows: TGTGCCAGTAGTATTTTGGGCAGGGGGCCTCTCGGAGATACGCAGTATTTT.

CDR3 region: CASSIAMRKRGNQPQHF. Here the CDR3 DNA reads TGTGCCAGTAGTATAGCGATGCGGAAGAGGGGCAATCAGCCCCAGCATTTT. V is TRBV19 and J is TRBJ1-5; D is unresolved. V lost 1 base and J 2 bases, leaving 15 bases between the germline ends. CDR3 length: 17 residues. Germline V gene lookup returns CDR1 LNHDA and CDR2 SQIVND (reference sequence).

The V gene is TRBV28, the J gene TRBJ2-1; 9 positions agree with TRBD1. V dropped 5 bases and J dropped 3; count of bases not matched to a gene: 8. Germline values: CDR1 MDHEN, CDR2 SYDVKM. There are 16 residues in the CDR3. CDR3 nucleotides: TGTGCCAGCAGTACAAATTGGGGACAGGGCTACAATGAGCAGTTCTTC. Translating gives CASSTNWGQGYNEQFF.

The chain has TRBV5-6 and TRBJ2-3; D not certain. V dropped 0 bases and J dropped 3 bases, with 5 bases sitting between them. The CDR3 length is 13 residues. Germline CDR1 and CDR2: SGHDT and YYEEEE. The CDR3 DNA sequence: TGTGCCAGCAGCTTGGGACTTACAGATACGCAGTATTTT. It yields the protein CASSLGLTDTQYF.

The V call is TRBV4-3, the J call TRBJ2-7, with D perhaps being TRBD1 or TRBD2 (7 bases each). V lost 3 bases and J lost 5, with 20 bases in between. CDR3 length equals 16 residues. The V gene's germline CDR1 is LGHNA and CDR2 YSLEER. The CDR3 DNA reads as TGCGCCAGCAGCCAGAAACAGGGGCTCGCGGGGGACGAGCAGTACTTC. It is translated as CASSQKQGLAGDEQYF.

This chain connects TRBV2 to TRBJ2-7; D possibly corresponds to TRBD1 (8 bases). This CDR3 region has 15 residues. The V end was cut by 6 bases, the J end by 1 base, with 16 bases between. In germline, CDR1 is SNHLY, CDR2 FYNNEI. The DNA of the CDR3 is TGTGCCAGCAGCGACAGGGGAGGGGGATCCTACGAGCAGTACTTC. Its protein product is CASSDRGGGSYEQYF.

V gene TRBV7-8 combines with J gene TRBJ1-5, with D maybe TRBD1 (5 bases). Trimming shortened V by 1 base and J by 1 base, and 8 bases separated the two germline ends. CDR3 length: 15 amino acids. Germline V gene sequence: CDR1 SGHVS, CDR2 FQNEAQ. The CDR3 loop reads CASSLDRRSNQPQHF. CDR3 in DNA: TGTGCCAGCAGCTTAGACAGGAGGAGCAATCAGCCCCAGCATTTT. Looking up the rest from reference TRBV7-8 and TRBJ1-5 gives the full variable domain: GAGVSQSPRYKVAKRGQDVALRCDPISGHVSLFWYQQALGQGPEFLTYFQNEAQLDKSGLPSDRFFAERPEGSVSTLKIQRTQQEDSAVYLCASSLDRRSNQPQHFGDGTRLSIL.